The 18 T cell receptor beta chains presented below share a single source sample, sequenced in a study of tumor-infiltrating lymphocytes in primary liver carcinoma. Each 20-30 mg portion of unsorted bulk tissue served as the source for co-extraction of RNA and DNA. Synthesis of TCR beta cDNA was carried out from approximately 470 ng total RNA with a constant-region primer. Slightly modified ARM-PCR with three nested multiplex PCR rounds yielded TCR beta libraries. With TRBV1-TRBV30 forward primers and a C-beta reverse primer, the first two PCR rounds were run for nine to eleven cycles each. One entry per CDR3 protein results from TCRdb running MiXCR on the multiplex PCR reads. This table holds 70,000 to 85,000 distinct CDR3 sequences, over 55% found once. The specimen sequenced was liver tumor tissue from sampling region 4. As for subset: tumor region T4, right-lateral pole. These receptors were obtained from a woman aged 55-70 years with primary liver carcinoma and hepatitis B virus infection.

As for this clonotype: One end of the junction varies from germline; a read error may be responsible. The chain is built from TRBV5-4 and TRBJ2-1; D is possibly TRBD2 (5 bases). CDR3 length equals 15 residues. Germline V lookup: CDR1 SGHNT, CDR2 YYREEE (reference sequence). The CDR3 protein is CASSHHGVSYKEQFF. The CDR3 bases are TGCGCCAGCAGCCACCACGGGGTCTCCTACAAAGAGCAGTTCTTC. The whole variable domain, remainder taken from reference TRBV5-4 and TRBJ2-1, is ETGVTQSPTHLIKTRGQQVTLRCSSQSGHNTVSWYQQALGQGPQFIFQYYREEENGRGNFPPRFSGLQFPNYSSELNVNALELDDSALYLCASSHHGVSYKEQFFGPGTRLTVL.

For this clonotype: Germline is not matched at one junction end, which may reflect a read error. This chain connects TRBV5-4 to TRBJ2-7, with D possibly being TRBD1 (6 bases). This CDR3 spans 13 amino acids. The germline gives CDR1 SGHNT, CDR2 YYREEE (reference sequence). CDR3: CASGLQGLDEQYF. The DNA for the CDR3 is TGTGCCAGCGGCTTACAGGGTCTGGACGAGCAGTACTTC.

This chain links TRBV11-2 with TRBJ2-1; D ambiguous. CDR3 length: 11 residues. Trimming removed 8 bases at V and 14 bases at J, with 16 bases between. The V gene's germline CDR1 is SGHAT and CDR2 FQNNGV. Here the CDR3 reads CASGTELLEFF. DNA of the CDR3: TGTGCCAGCGGCACGGAACTTCTGGAGTTCTTC.

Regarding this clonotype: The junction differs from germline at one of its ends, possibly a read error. The CDR3 bases are TGTACCAGCAGCTTGCCGGGATTATGGGACAGAGAGCAGTTCTTC. Amino acids: CTSSLPGLWDREQFF. The V and J genes are TRBV11-2 and TRBJ2-1; TRBD1 aligns across 7 bases. CDR1 SGHAT and CDR2 FQNNGV come from the germline V gene. This CDR3 is 15 amino acids long.

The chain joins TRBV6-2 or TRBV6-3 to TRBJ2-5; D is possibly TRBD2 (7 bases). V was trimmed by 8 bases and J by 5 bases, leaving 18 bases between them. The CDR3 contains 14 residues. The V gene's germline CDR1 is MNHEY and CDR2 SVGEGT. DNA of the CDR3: TGTGCCAGCTTCCAGGGGAGGGCCGCGGAGACCCAGTACTTC. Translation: CASFQGRAAETQYF.

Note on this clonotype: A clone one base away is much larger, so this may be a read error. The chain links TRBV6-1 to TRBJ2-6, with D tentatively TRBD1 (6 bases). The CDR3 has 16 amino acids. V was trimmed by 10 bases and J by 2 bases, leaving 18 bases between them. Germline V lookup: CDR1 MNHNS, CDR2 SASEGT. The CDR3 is CAIRRTVYPGANVLTF. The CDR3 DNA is TGTGCCATCAGGAGGACAGTCTACCCTGGGGCCAACGTCCTGACTTTC.

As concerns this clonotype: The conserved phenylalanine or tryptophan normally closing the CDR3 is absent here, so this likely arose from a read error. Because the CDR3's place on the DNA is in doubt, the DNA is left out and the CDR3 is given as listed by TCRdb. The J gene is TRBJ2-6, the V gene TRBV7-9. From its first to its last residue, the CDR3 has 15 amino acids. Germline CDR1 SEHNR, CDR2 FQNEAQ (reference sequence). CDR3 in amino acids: CASSLHGVGANVLAL.

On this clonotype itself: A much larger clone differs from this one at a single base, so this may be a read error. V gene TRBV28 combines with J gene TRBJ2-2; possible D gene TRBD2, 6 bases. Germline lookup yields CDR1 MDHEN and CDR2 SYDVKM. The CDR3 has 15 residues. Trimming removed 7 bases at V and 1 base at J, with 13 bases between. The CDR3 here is CASNWRGVNTGELFF. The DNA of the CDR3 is TGTGCCAGCAACTGGAGGGGAGTGAACACCGGGGAGCTGTTTTTT.

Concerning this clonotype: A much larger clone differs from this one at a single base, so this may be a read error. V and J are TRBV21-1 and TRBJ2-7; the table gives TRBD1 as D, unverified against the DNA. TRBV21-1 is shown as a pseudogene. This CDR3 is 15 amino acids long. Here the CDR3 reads CASSDWGSRFHEQYF. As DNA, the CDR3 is TGTGCCAGCAGCGATTGGGGGAGCAGGTTCCACGAGCAGTACTTC.

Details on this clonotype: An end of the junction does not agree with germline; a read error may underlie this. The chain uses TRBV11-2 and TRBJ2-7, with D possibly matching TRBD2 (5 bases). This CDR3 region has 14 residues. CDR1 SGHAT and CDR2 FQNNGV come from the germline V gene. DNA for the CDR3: TGTGCCGGCAGCTCTAGCAGGAACTCCTACGAGCAATACTTC. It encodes CAGSSSRNSYEQYF.

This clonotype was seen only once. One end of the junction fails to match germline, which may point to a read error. The chain's CDR3 is CVSSPGQPTYNGQFF. In nucleotides, the CDR3 is TGTGTCAGCAGTCCCGGACAGCCGACCTACAATGGGCAGTTCTTT. This chain joins TRBV6-5 and TRBJ2-1, with D perhaps TRBD1 (6 bases). CDR3 length: 15 residues. Germline CDR1 MNHEY, CDR2 SVGAGI.

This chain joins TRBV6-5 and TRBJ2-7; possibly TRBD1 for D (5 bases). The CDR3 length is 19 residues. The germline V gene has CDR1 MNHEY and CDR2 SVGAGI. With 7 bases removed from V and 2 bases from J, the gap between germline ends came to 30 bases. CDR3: CASTVLRIHRTTTPYEQYF. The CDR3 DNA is TGTGCCAGCACCGTACTCCGCATCCACAGGACAACGACCCCCTACGAGCAGTACTTC.

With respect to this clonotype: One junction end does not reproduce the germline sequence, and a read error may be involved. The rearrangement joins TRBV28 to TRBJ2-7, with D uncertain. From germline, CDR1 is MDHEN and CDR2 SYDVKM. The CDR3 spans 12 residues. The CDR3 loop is CASSLGTYEQCF. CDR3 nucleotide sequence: TGTGCCAGCAGTTTGGGAACCTACGAGCAGTGCTTC.

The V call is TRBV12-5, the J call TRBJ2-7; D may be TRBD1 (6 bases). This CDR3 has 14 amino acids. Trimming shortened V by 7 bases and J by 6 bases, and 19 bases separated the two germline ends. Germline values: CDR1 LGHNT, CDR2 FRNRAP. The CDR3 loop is CASAPQGNLCEQYF. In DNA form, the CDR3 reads TGTGCTAGTGCCCCCCAGGGGAACCTTTGCGAGCAGTACTTC. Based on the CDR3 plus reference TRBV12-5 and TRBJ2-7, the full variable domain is DARVTQTPRHKVTEMGQEVTMRCQPILGHNTVFWYRQTMMQGLELLAYFRNRAPLDDSGMPKDRFSAEMPDATLATLKIQPSEPRDSAVYFCASAPQGNLCEQYFGPGTRLTVT.

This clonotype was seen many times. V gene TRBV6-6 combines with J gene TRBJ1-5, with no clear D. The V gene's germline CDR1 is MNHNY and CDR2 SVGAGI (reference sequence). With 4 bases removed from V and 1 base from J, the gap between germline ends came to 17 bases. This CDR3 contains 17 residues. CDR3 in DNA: TGTGCCAGCAGTTTCACATTGGGCGTGAGGAGCAATCAGCCCCAGCATTTT. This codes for CASSFTLGVRSNQPQHF.

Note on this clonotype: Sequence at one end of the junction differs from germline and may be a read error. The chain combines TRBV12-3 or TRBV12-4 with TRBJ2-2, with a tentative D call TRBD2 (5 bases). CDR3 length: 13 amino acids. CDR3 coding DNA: TGTGCCAGAAGTTCGACATCCACCGGGGAGTTGTTTTTT. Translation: CARSSTSTGELFF.

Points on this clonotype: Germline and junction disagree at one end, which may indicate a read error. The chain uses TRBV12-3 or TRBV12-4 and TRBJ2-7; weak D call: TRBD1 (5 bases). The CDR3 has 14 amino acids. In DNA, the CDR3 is TGTGTCAGCAGTTTTGGGGCCACTTCTACGACGCAGTACTTC. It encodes CVSSFGATSTTQYF.

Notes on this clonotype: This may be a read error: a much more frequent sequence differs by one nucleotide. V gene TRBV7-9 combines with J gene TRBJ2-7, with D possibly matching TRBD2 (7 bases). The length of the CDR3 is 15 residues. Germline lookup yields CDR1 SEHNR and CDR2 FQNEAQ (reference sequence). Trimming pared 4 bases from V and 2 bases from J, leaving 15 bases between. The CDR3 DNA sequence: TGTGCCAGCAGCTCCCAGAGGGGGGGCACCTACGAGCAGTACTTC. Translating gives CASSSQRGGTYEQYF.